What follows are 27 T cell receptor beta chains derived from one specimen sequenced in a study of beta chain features in type 1 diabetes (dated by TCRdb to between 2017 and 2018). What the work shows at the level of the full study, not this receptor alone: In all four CD4+ subsets, TCRB CDR3 length was moderately but significantly shorter in type 1 diabetes patients.

These TCRs' antigens remain unknown. Libraries were constructed by the immunoSEQ multiplex PCR assay. All of the isolated RNA was reverse transcribed with the High Capacity cDNA Reverse Transcription Kit, so expressed TCRB transcripts were sequenced. In TCRdb, the immuneACCESS table is reduced to in-frame sequences with V and J assigned. These tables do not hold every clone; where another copy was compared, an unresolved V gene accounts for under half, and the others remain unexplained. The sample table records hundreds of thousands of clones; around 15% of these occur just once. The ten largest clones represent less than 0.04% of the sample. Sequencing input: naive CD4+ T cells from blood. The cell subset or site label on this specimen signifies: true naive CD4+ T cells. All receptors derive from a man between 18 and 29 years old with type 1 diabetes.

Only a few counts were recorded for this clone. The chain joins TRBV30 to TRBJ1-4, with no clear D. V was pared by 8 bases and J by 0 bases, with 16 bases between. Per germline, CDR1 GTSNPN and CDR2 SVGIG (reference sequence). The CDR3 covers 15 residues. CDR3 sequence reads: CASLFGVATNEKLFF. The CDR3 DNA reads as TGTGCCAGTCTTTTCGGTGTGGCAACTAATGAAAAACTGTTTTTT. Together with reference TRBV30 and TRBJ1-4, the CDR3 gives the full variable domain: SQTIHQWPATLVQPVGSPLSLECTVEGTSNPNLYWYRQAAGRGLQLLFYSVGIGQISSEVPQNLSASRPQDRQFILSSKKLLLSDSGFYLCASLFGVATNEKLFFGSGTQLSVL.

This clone was recorded a few times. J is TRBJ1-2 and V is TRBV7-9; TRBD1 aligns across 8 bases. Trimming cost V 3 bases and J 6 bases; bases outside gene matches: 6. Germline V gene lookup returns CDR1 SEHNR and CDR2 FQNEAQ (reference sequence). The CDR3 is 14 amino acids. In DNA, the CDR3 is TGTGCCAGCAGCTTTGACAGGGGACGGAATGGCTACACCTTC. Its protein product is CASSFDRGRNGYTF. Supplemented by reference TRBV7-9 and TRBJ1-2, the full variable domain reads DTGVSQNPRHKITKRGQNVTFRCDPISEHNRLYWYRQTLGQGPEFLTYFQNEAQLEKSRLLSDRFSAERPKGSFSTLEIQRTEQGDSAMYLCASSFDRGRNGYTFGSGTRLTVV.

The chain links TRBV7-2 to TRBJ2-1; possibly TRBD1 or TRBD2 for D (5 bases each). V lost 8 bases and J 0 bases, leaving 8 bases between the germline ends. Germline loops: CDR1 SGHTA, CDR2 FQGNSA. This CDR3 region has 13 residues. CDR3 DNA: TGTGCCAGCGGTGGGGGCTCCTACAATGAGCAGTTCTTC. Its protein is CASGGGSYNEQFF. Filled out from reference TRBV7-2 and TRBJ2-1, the complete variable domain reads GAGVSQSPSNKVTEKGKDVELRCDPISGHTALYWYRQSLGQGLEFLIYFQGNSAPDKSGLPSDRFSAERTGGSVSTLTIQRTQQEDSAVYLCASGGGSYNEQFFGPGTRLTVL.

This clone was detected a few times. The chain uses TRBV21-1 and TRBJ2-3. TRBV21-1 is listed as a pseudogene. The CDR3 covers 10 residues. CDR3 sequence: CASSTGKQYF. The CDR3 DNA reads as TGTGCCAGCAGTACCGGCAAGCAGTATTTT.

The J gene is TRBJ2-4, the V gene TRBV7-9, with D perhaps matching TRBD1 (6 bases). Trimming cost V 5 bases and J 0 bases, with 11 bases left between them. Germline V gene sequence: CDR1 SEHNR, CDR2 FQNEAQ (reference sequence). The CDR3 sequence is 15 residues long. The CDR3 reads CASSQTGLAKNIQYF. CDR3 nucleotides: TGTGCCAGCAGCCAGACAGGATTAGCCAAAAACATTCAGTACTTC.

This chain links TRBV7-3 with TRBJ2-2; D call uncertain. From germline, CDR1 is SGHTA and CDR2 FQGTGA. V was trimmed by 8 bases and J by 0 bases, leaving 10 bases between them. The CDR3 extends over 14 amino acids. The CDR3 here is CASRGTANTGELFF. CDR3 DNA: TGTGCCAGCCGTGGCACCGCGAACACCGGGGAGCTGTTTTTT.

V is TRBV10-1 and J is TRBJ2-3; no definite D call. Per the germline V gene, CDR1 is WNHNN and CDR2 is SYGVQD (reference sequence). The V gene lost 4 bases and the J gene lost 2 bases, with 7 bases spanning the gap. The CDR3 sequence is 13 residues long. CDR3 sequence (DNA): TGCGCCAGCAGTGCGGCGGCCACAGATACGCAGTATTTT. Translation gives CASSAAATDTQYF.

The chain joins TRBV29-1 to TRBJ2-2, with TRBD1 matching 7 bases. V gave up 7 bases and J gave up 5 bases; unmatched junction bases: 13. Germline CDR1 and CDR2: SQVTM and ANQGSEA. This CDR3 is built from 15 residues. The CDR3 region has the DNA TGCAGCGGGGCCGGGACAGCCTATAGGACCGGGGAGCTGTTTTTT. It translates to CSGAGTAYRTGELFF.

This clone has a handful of counts. This sequence joins TRBV30 and TRBJ1-2; a weak D match, TRBD1 (5 bases). The CDR3 sequence is 12 residues long. Germline lookup yields CDR1 GTSNPN and CDR2 SVGIG (reference sequence). Between the trimmed V and J ends, which lost 2 bases and 8 bases, there was a span of 12 bases. CDR3 bases: TGTGCCTGGAGTTCCAGGGATGGAGGCTACACCTTC. Amino acid sequence: CAWSSRDGGYTF.

V usage is TRBV6-5 and J usage is TRBJ2-1; a weak D match, TRBD1 (6 bases). The V gene lost 2 bases and the J gene lost 0 bases, with 11 bases spanning the gap. Germline loops: CDR1 MNHEY, CDR2 SVGAGI. The CDR3 extends over 16 amino acids. The CDR3 DNA sequence: TGTGCCAGCAGTTACGACAGGTTCAGCTCCTACAATGAGCAGTTCTTC. Translating gives CASSYDRFSSYNEQFF.

A few counts support this clone. This chain links TRBV18 with TRBJ2-7; D might be TRBD1 (6 bases). This CDR3 is 13 amino acids long. The germline gives CDR1 KGHSH, CDR2 LQKENI. Trimming pared 6 bases from V and 3 bases from J, leaving 12 bases between. This CDR3 reads CASSLDRIYEQYF. The CDR3 DNA sequence: TGTGCCAGCTCGCTAGACAGGATCTACGAGCAGTACTTC.

As concerns this clone: Other DNA sequences from this sample encode an identical CDR3 as well. This rearrangement joins TRBV5-1 to TRBJ1-2; 7 bases match TRBD1. From germline, CDR1 is SGHRS and CDR2 YFSETQ. The J segment lost 6 bases and the V segment lost 0 bases, leaving 2 bases of the junction unmatched. This CDR3 region has 13 residues. The CDR3 region is CASSLETGNGYTF. The CDR3 nucleotides are TGCGCCAGCAGCTTGGAGACAGGGAATGGCTACACCTTC.

This chain uses TRBV6-1 with TRBJ1-2; D call uncertain. With 5 bases removed from V and 5 bases from J, the gap between germline ends came to 12 bases. CDR1 is MNHNS, CDR2 SASEGT, per germline. There are 13 residues in the CDR3. CDR3 in DNA: TGTGCCAGCAGTCCGGTCCATCTTTATGGCTACACCTTC. Its protein product is CASSPVHLYGYTF.

This clone was found a few times. The J gene is TRBJ2-1, the V gene TRBV5-4; 12 bases match TRBD1. The V gene's germline CDR1 is SGHNT and CDR2 YYREEE (reference sequence). Trimming at V came to 4 bases and at J to 0 bases, leaving 2 bases not matched to a gene. This CDR3 has 16 residues. Here the CDR3 DNA reads TGTGCCAGCAGCGGGACAGGGGGCGGCTCCTACAATGAGCAGTTCTTC. This codes for CASSGTGGGSYNEQFF.

As for this clone: One end of the junction varies from germline; a read error may be responsible. The chain recombines TRBV7-7 with TRBJ2-3; D is unclear. The CDR3 has 13 residues. Looked up from germline, CDR1 is SSHAT and CDR2 is FNYEAQ (reference sequence). Here the CDR3 reads CASSRTRTDTQYF. The CDR3 nucleotides read TGTGCTAGCAGTAGGACCCGCACGGATACGCAGTATTTT.

V usage is TRBV7-9 and J usage is TRBJ2-7; tentatively, D is TRBD2 (5 bases). Germline V gene data show CDR1 as SEHNR and CDR2 as FQNEAQ (reference sequence). The CDR3 has 14 amino acids. V was pared by 2 bases and J by 6 bases, with 14 bases between. CDR3 protein: CASSLRSGKGEQYF. CDR3 bases: TGTGCCAGCAGCTTAAGGTCCGGGAAGGGCGAGCAGTACTTC.

The V and J genes are TRBV5-6 and TRBJ2-5, with D uncertain. This CDR3 spans 14 amino acids. Trimming left V 4 bases short and J 7 bases short, with 17 bases between. From germline, CDR1 is SGHDT and CDR2 YYEEEE. Here the CDR3 reads CASSPLTSLGTQYF. In nucleotides, the CDR3 is TGTGCCAGCAGCCCTTTGACCAGCCTTGGGACCCAGTACTTC. Full variable domain (remainder filled in from reference TRBV5-6 and TRBJ2-5): DAGVTQSPTHLIKTRGQQVTLRCSPKSGHDTVSWYQQALGQGPQFIFQYYEEEERQRGNFPDRFSGHQFPNYSSELNVNALLLGDSALYLCASSPLTSLGTQYFGPGTRLLVL.

This clone occurred a few times. J is TRBJ1-2 and V is TRBV30; D unresolved. The germline gives CDR1 GTSNPN, CDR2 SVGIG (reference sequence). CDR3 length: 14 residues. V was clipped by 1 base and J by 4 bases, with 13 bases between them. The CDR3 DNA reads TGTGCCTGGAGTGGGTTGGGGATCCTCTATGGCTACACCTTC. As protein: CAWSGLGILYGYTF.

V gene TRBV29-1 combines with J gene TRBJ2-7, with D possibly TRBD2 on 6 matching bases. This CDR3 spans 12 amino acids. The ends were cut back, 3 bases at V and 7 bases at J, with 13 bases in the middle. CDR1 SQVTM and CDR2 ANQGSEA come from the germline V gene. CDR3 sequence reads: CSVDRGAGEQYF. The CDR3 region has the DNA TGCAGCGTTGACCGGGGTGCGGGAGAGCAGTACTTC.

The chain carries TRBV6-1 and TRBJ1-5; the D is unclear. CDR1 is MNHNS, CDR2 SASEGT, per germline. This CDR3 contains 16 residues. V was trimmed by 4 bases and J by 6 bases, leaving 19 bases between them. The DNA of the CDR3 is TGTGCCAGCAGTGTCCGGGCCTCAGGCTTCACTCAGCCCCAGCATTTT. Residues: CASSVRASGFTQPQHF.

This clone came up a few times. This chain uses TRBV27 with TRBJ1-5, with D hard to call. Germline loops: CDR1 MNHEY, CDR2 SMNVEV (reference sequence). The CDR3 extends over 13 amino acids. V shed 6 bases and J shed 4 bases, with 10 bases lying between them. CDR3 in DNA: TGTGCCAGCAGCTTGAGAAGAAATCAGCCCCAGCATTTT. It yields the protein CASSLRRNQPQHF.

This clone was observed a few times. V is TRBV29-1 and J is TRBJ1-1; D not resolved. Germline V gene lookup returns CDR1 SQVTM and CDR2 ANQGSEA. V was trimmed by 7 bases and J by 4 bases, leaving 19 bases between them. This CDR3 is built from 14 residues. The CDR3 DNA follows: TGCAGCGCCTTACCGCCGGCGGTGGGCACTGAAGCTTTCTTT. Its translation is CSALPPAVGTEAFF.

Note on this clone: This sequence may be a read error, since a much larger clone differs from it by one base. The chain employs TRBV6-6 and TRBJ2-5; D unclear. V was shortened by 7 bases and J by 2 bases, with 5 bases between the two germline ends. The CDR3 has 11 residues. Germline CDR1 is MNHNY and CDR2 is SVGAGI (reference sequence). This CDR3 is CASTSQETQYF. CDR3 nucleotides: TGTGCCAGCACCTCACAAGAGACCCAGTACTTC.

J is TRBJ1-1 and V is TRBV2; D gene ambiguous. Deletions cut 2 bases from V and 10 bases from J, with 14 bases between. Per germline, CDR1 SNHLY and CDR2 FYNNEI. The CDR3 has 13 amino acids. Written as DNA, the CDR3 is TGTGCCAGCAGTGAAAGTCAGATGATTGGAGCTTTCTTT. This gives the protein CASSESQMIGAFF.

The V and J genes are TRBV25-1 and TRBJ2-7, with D perhaps TRBD2 (5 bases). V was shortened by 2 bases and J by 1 base, with 12 bases between the two germline ends. The CDR3 covers 15 residues. The germline gives CDR1 MGHDK, CDR2 SYGVNS. CDR3 bases: TGTGCCAGCAGTGAACCCACAGAGGGTTCCTACGAGCAGTACTTC. Its protein is CASSEPTEGSYEQYF.

This rearrangement joins TRBV20-1 to TRBJ1-5; no definite D call. CDR1 is DFQATT, CDR2 SNEGSKA, per germline (reference sequence). This CDR3 contains 11 residues. Deletions cut 0 bases from V and 14 bases from J, with 11 bases between. CDR3 in amino acids: CSARDEAEEHF. CDR3 DNA: TGCAGTGCTAGAGATGAGGCGGAGGAGCATTTT.

This clone was detected a few times. J is TRBJ1-1 and V is TRBV2, with 10 bases matching TRBD1. The CDR3 length is 16 residues. J was trimmed by 3 bases and V by 6 bases; bases with no gene match: 10. Germline lookup yields CDR1 SNHLY and CDR2 FYNNEI. This CDR3 is CASRGDRGIGDTEAFF. CDR3 coding DNA: TGTGCCAGCAGGGGGGACAGGGGTATAGGGGACACTGAAGCTTTCTTT. The full variable domain, its missing parts supplied by reference TRBV2 and TRBJ1-1, is EPEVTQTPSHQVTQMGQEVILRCVPISNHLYFYWYRQILGQKVEFLVSFYNNEISEKSEIFDDQFSVERPDGSNFTLKIRSTKLEDSAMYFCASRGDRGIGDTEAFFGQGTRLTVV.